The 26 T cell receptor beta chains below come from one sample, sequenced in a study of OX40 agonist ivuxolimab in advanced cancers. The method was the immunoSEQ multiplex PCR assay. Entries here come from immuneACCESS through TCRdb and include only in-frame sequences with V and J called. Some clones fail to appear in such tables; in the studies checked, an unresolved V gene covers under half of the shortfall, and the cause of the remainder is unknown. For this sample the table gives over 50,000 clones, of which 82% were detected only once. Clones ranked in the top ten supply 0.4% to 0.55% of the sample. The input for sequencing was CD4+ or CD8+ T cells sorted from blood, taken in a trial of the OX40 agonist ivuxolimab. Source of these receptors: an adult with an advanced solid tumor such as melanoma, head and neck, liver or kidney cancer.

J is TRBJ2-3 and V is TRBV5-6, with 8 nucleotides matching TRBD1. This CDR3 is 15 amino acids long. J lost 4 bases, V lost 4 bases, and 8 bases had no gene match. Germline V gene lookup returns CDR1 SGHDT and CDR2 YYEEEE. CDR3 nucleotide sequence: TGTGCCAGCAGCGCTCAGGGGGCCAGGGCAGATACGCAGTATTTT. It codes for CASSAQGARADTQYF.

This clone has just a few counts. The chain uses TRBV19 and TRBJ2-2, with TRBD2 matching 12 bases. The length of the CDR3 is 17 residues. V lost 6 bases, J lost 4 bases, and 9 bases stayed unmatched. CDR1 and CDR2 (germline): LNHDA, SQIVND (reference sequence). The CDR3 sequence: CASSLWVLAGGTGELFF. The CDR3 nucleotides read TGTGCCAGTAGCCTATGGGTACTAGCGGGAGGCACCGGGGAGCTGTTTTTT.

This clone was seen just once. V usage is TRBV11-2 and J usage is TRBJ2-7; D is uncertain. CDR1 and CDR2 from the germline V gene are SGHAT and FQNNGV. This CDR3 is 13 amino acids long. Trimming shortened V by 0 bases and J by 5 bases, and 8 bases separated the two germline ends. The CDR3 loop is CASSLERIHEQYF. In nucleotides, the CDR3 is TGTGCCAGCAGCTTAGAACGCATCCACGAGCAGTACTTC. Together with reference TRBV11-2 and TRBJ2-7, the CDR3 gives the full variable domain: EAGVAQSPRYKIIEKRQSVAFWCNPISGHATLYWYQQILGQGPKLLIQFQNNGVVDDSQLPKDRFSAERLKGVDSTLKIQPAKLEDSAVYLCASSLERIHEQYFGPGTRLTVT.

This clone was picked up one time. The chain carries TRBV23-1 and TRBJ1-5; weak D call: TRBD1 (6 bases). TRBV23-1 is identified as an open reading frame with a role that is uncertain. V shed 7 bases and J shed 6 bases, with 25 bases lying between them. CDR3 length: 17 amino acids. The CDR3 region has the DNA TGCGCCAGCACTACCTTGGAGGGGACAACCTACCGTCAGCCCCAGCATTTT. Its translation: CASTTLEGTTYRQPQHF.

This clone has a handful of counts. The chain is built from TRBV7-6 and TRBJ2-5; 9 bases match TRBD1. The CDR3 has 14 amino acids. Germline loops: CDR1 SGHVS, CDR2 FNYEAQ. V gave up 5 bases and J gave up 4 bases; unmatched junction bases: 5. The CDR3 coding sequence is TGTGCCAGCAGCACCAGACAGGGGGGAGAGACCCAGTACTTC. This sequence encodes CASSTRQGGETQYF. Full variable domain (outside the CDR3, taken from reference TRBV7-6 and TRBJ2-5): GAGVSQSPRYKVTKRGQDVALRCDPISGHVSLYWYRQALGQGPEFLTYFNYEAQQDKSGLPNDRFSAERPEGSISTLTIQRTEQRDSAMYRCASSTRQGGETQYFGPGTRLLVL.

J is TRBJ2-5 and V is TRBV5-1; TRBD1 agrees at 8 bases. Germline-derived CDR1 and CDR2 are SGHRS and YFSETQ. Germline trimming cut 6 bases from V and 5 bases from J; bases unmatched to any gene: 9. The CDR3 is 14 residues long. The CDR3 DNA reads TGCGCCAGCAACCCGACAGGGGCAGGGGAGACCCAGTACTTC. Translating it yields CASNPTGAGETQYF.

The chain employs TRBV5-6 and TRBJ1-3, with D perhaps matching TRBD1 (6 bases). Germline CDR1 and CDR2: SGHDT and YYEEEE. The V end lost 4 bases, the J end lost 4 bases, and 15 bases lay between the germline ends. The CDR3 runs to 15 residues. CDR3 bases: TGTGCCAGCAGCCGAACAGGGAAAAAAGGAAACACCATATATTTT. It codes for CASSRTGKKGNTIYF.

The chain has TRBV6-1 and TRBJ2-1; 7 nucleotides line up with TRBD2. This CDR3 is built from 17 residues. J gave up 3 bases and V 4 bases, and 12 bases lay outside the gene matches. CDR1 and CDR2 (germline): MNHNS, SASEGT. CDR3 DNA sequence: TGTGCCAGCAGTGTAAGCCTGTCGAGCGGGGACTACAATGAGCAGTTCTTC. This codes for CASSVSLSSGDYNEQFF.

This rearrangement joins TRBV11-3 to TRBJ2-5; 8 nucleotides match TRBD2. Germline CDR1 is SGHNT and CDR2 is YENEEA. The V gene end was trimmed by 1 base and the J gene end by 5 bases; junction bases not matched to a gene: 9. This CDR3 is built from 16 residues. CDR3 region: CASSLGDLAGGETQYF. CDR3 sequence (DNA): TGTGCCAGCAGCTTAGGAGACCTAGCGGGCGGTGAGACCCAGTACTTC.

The rearrangement links TRBV7-2 to TRBJ1-4; D unclear. V lost 5 bases and J lost 9, with 13 bases in between. Germline V CDR1 and CDR2: SGHTA, FQGNSA. This CDR3 contains 13 residues. The CDR3 here is CASSLEVDQKLFF. The CDR3 coding sequence is TGTGCCAGCAGCCTAGAGGTCGATCAAAAACTGTTTTTT. The entire variable domain, with the rest obtained from reference TRBV7-2 and TRBJ1-4, is as follows: GAGVSQSPSNKVTEKGKDVELRCDPISGHTALYWYRQSLGQGLEFLIYFQGNSAPDKSGLPSDRFSAERTGGSVSTLTIQRTQQEDSAVYLCASSLEVDQKLFFGSGTQLSVL.

The genes are TRBV7-2 and TRBJ2-7; D is undetermined. Trimming cost V 5 bases and J 5 bases, with 10 bases left between them. CDR3 length: 12 amino acids. Looked up from germline, CDR1 is SGHTA and CDR2 is FQGNSA. CDR3 sequence reads: CASSAPPHEQYF. DNA of the CDR3: TGTGCCAGCAGCGCACCCCCCCACGAGCAGTACTTC.

The chain joins TRBV19 to TRBJ1-5, with TRBD1 matching over 10 bases. V shed 4 bases, J shed 3 bases, and the junction held 6 bases outside the gene matches. There are 16 residues in the CDR3. Germline CDR1 LNHDA, CDR2 SQIVND (reference sequence). The CDR3 bases are TGTGCCAGTAGTACCCGACAGGGGGCGACCAATCAGCCCCAGCATTTT. Amino acid sequence: CASSTRQGATNQPQHF.

The V and J genes are TRBV6-6 and TRBJ2-2; the match to TRBD2 covers 10 bases. V was pared by 6 bases and J by 2 bases, with 6 bases of the junction left unmatched. There are 16 residues in the CDR3. Germline CDR1 is MNHNY and CDR2 is SVGAGI (reference sequence). This CDR3 reads CASRGPSGSNTGELFF. In DNA form, the CDR3 reads TGTGCCAGCAGGGGACCTAGCGGGAGTAACACCGGGGAGCTGTTTTTT.

V is TRBV4-3 and J is TRBJ1-4; 11 positions agree with TRBD1. V lost 0 bases to trimming and J lost 7 bases; unmatched junction nucleotides: 4. Germline values: CDR1 LGHNA, CDR2 YSLEER. The CDR3 contains 16 residues. The DNA for the CDR3 is TGCGCCAGCAGCCAAGAAGGGACAGGGGGTAGTGAAAAACTGTTTTTT. Its translation is CASSQEGTGGSEKLFF.

The sample holds one count of this clone. V usage is TRBV5-1 and J usage is TRBJ2-1, with D possibly matching TRBD2 (6 bases). Trimming stripped 2 bases from V and 10 bases from J, with 7 bases between. Germline V gene data show CDR1 as SGHRS and CDR2 as YFSETQ. This CDR3 has 11 amino acids. The CDR3 nucleotides are TGCGCCAGCAGCTTCCTAGCGGAGCAGTTCTTC. Its translation is CASSFLAEQFF.

This clone came up once. The chain joins TRBV7-3 to TRBJ2-1; TRBD1 or TRBD2 may be the D gene (5 bases each). The CDR3 is made up of 15 amino acids. Germline loops: CDR1 SGHTA, CDR2 FQGTGA. V was clipped by 1 base and J by 4 bases, with 11 bases between them. CDR3: CASSLNGAVYNEQFF. Here the CDR3 DNA reads TGTGCCAGCAGCTTAAACGGGGCAGTATACAATGAGCAGTTCTTC.

The V call is TRBV5-4, the J call TRBJ1-3; D gene unclear. CDR3 length: 14 amino acids. The germline gives CDR1 SGHNT, CDR2 YYREEE (reference sequence). V lost 0 bases and J lost 4, with 8 bases in between. CDR3 amino acids: CASSLGTRGNTIYF. Here the CDR3 DNA reads TGTGCCAGCAGCTTGGGGACGAGAGGAAACACCATATATTTT. Full variable domain (outside the CDR3, taken from reference TRBV5-4 and TRBJ1-3): ETGVTQSPTHLIKTRGQQVTLRCSSQSGHNTVSWYQQALGQGPQFIFQYYREEENGRGNFPPRFSGLQFPNYSSELNVNALELDDSALYLCASSLGTRGNTIYFGEGSWLTVV.

The J gene is TRBJ2-2, the V gene TRBV2; D unclear. Trimming removed 6 bases from V and 4 bases from J, with 9 bases in between. This CDR3 is 13 amino acids long. Germline V lookup: CDR1 SNHLY, CDR2 FYNNEI. CDR3 sequence reads: CASSYVSTGELFF. As DNA, the CDR3 is TGTGCCAGCAGCTATGTGAGCACCGGGGAGCTGTTTTTT.

This sequence joins TRBV18 and TRBJ1-2, with 7 bases lining up with TRBD1. The CDR3 is 15 amino acids. The germline gives CDR1 KGHSH, CDR2 LQKENI. Trimming took 2 bases from V and 4 from J; bases not matched to a gene: 7. The CDR3 sequence: CASSPERDRGYGYTF. The CDR3 region has the DNA TGTGCCAGCTCACCAGAGCGGGACAGAGGCTATGGCTACACCTTC. The whole variable domain, remainder taken from reference TRBV18 and TRBJ1-2, is NAGVMQNPRHLVRRRGQEARLRCSPMKGHSHVYWYRQLPEEGLKFMVYLQKENIIDESGMPKERFSAEFPKEGPSILRIQQVVRGDSAAYFCASSPERDRGYGYTFGSGTRLTVV.

This sequence joins TRBV30 and TRBJ2-3; no firm D call. Germline values: CDR1 GTSNPN, CDR2 SVGIG (reference sequence). V was clipped by 1 base and J by 2 bases, with 7 bases between them. This CDR3 contains 13 residues. CDR3 loop: CAWSGRITDTQYF. The CDR3 DNA reads as TGTGCCTGGAGTGGAAGAATCACAGATACGCAGTATTTT.

A few counts support this clone. The chain carries TRBV2 and TRBJ1-4; no firm D call. CDR3 length: 14 residues. Per germline, CDR1 SNHLY and CDR2 FYNNEI. The V gene lost 4 bases and the J gene lost 5 bases, with 11 bases spanning the gap. The CDR3 DNA reads as TGTGCCAGCAGTGTATTGCATGGGAATGAAAAACTGTTTTTT. The encoded protein is CASSVLHGNEKLFF.

V is TRBV6-5 and J is TRBJ2-5, with D perhaps TRBD1 (6 bases). This CDR3 spans 14 amino acids. Germline CDR1 reads MNHEY; CDR2 reads SVGAGI. Trimming removed 7 bases at V and 4 bases at J, with 16 bases between. CDR3 amino acids: CASTPLRGGETQYF. The CDR3 bases are TGTGCCAGCACCCCCCTCAGGGGTGGAGAGACCCAGTACTTC.

This sequence joins TRBV7-9 and TRBJ2-3; D uncertain. Germline V gene sequence: CDR1 SEHNR, CDR2 FQNEAQ (reference sequence). The CDR3 runs to 16 residues. Deletions cut 2 bases from V and 2 bases from J, with 14 bases between. The CDR3 region is CASSLYSSITTDTQYF. The CDR3 region has the DNA TGTGCCAGCAGCTTATATTCGTCGATTACCACAGATACGCAGTATTTT.

V and J are TRBV11-2 and TRBJ2-2, with 8 positions matching TRBD2. Trimming took 5 bases from V and 4 from J; bases not matched to a gene: 6. Germline CDR1 and CDR2: SGHAT and FQNNGV. The CDR3 runs to 15 residues. DNA for the CDR3: TGTGCCAGCAGCACTCAGACTAGCGCCACCGGGGAGCTGTTTTTT. This translates into CASSTQTSATGELFF.

The chain combines TRBV7-8 with TRBJ1-6, with D perhaps matching TRBD1 (6 bases). The germline gives CDR1 SGHVS, CDR2 FQNEAQ. The CDR3 is made up of 16 amino acids. The ends were cut back, 2 bases at V and 4 bases at J, with 12 bases in the middle. CDR3 bases: TGTGCCAGCAGCTTAATACTCGGACAGTATAATTCACCCCTCCACTTT. Its protein is CASSLILGQYNSPLHF. Based on the CDR3 plus reference TRBV7-8 and TRBJ1-6, the full variable domain is GAGVSQSPRYKVAKRGQDVALRCDPISGHVSLFWYQQALGQGPEFLTYFQNEAQLDKSGLPSDRFFAERPEGSVSTLKIQRTQQEDSAVYLCASSLILGQYNSPLHFGNGTRLTVT.

The chain has TRBV10-3 and TRBJ2-3, with 8 bases identical to TRBD2. V trimming: 8 bases; J trimming: 11 bases; junction bases outside the gene matches: 3. This CDR3 is built from 10 residues. The V gene's germline CDR1 is ENHRY and CDR2 SYGVKD. The CDR3 loop reads CAIPGGGQYF. The CDR3 bases are TGTGCCATCCCCGGGGGGGGGCAGTATTTT.